This T cell receptor beta chain is drawn from a study of blood T cell repertoires in COVID-19. Background on the study: The United States, Italy and Spain provided the acute and convalescent COVID-19 samples. Sample material is recorded as cDNA or gDNA derived from T cells, B-cell-depleted T cells, or PBMCs.

The table lists this clone with a few counts. As originally analysed: Nucleated cell number was recorded as an estimate derived from reference gene primer amplification. The protocol was immunoSEQ multiplex PCR, while the TCRdb copy is restricted to in-frame clones and leaves out a portion. D and trimming were read from the DNA, whereas the V and J calls and clone size are those reported in that table. Of 95,000 to 150,000 clones in the sample, around 85% are singletons; the top ten hold 3.5% to 4.5%. V trimming: 5 bases; J trimming: 7 bases; junction bases outside the gene matches: 5. The CDR3 is 15 residues long. Germline V gene sequence: CDR1 SGHAT, CDR2 FQNNGV.

The J gene is TRBJ1-6, the V gene TRBV11-2, with 10 bases lining up with TRBD1. This TCR was sampled from a man in his 60s with acute or convalescent COVID-19. The sample comprised peripheral blood. CDR3 amino acids: CASSPWDRGNSPLHF. CDR3 nucleotides: TGTGCCAGCAGCCCGTGGGACAGGGGAAATTCACCCCTCCACTTT.